The next 26 T cell receptor beta chains were all read from a single sample in a study of T-cell memory formation after mild COVID-19. A single record per CDR3 protein comes from TCRdb applying MiXCR to the 5' RACE reads. Of around 300,000 distinct CDR3 sequences in the sample, 18% were seen once. The specimen sequenced was PBMCs or a T cell subset sorted from them (not recorded which). These receptors all stem from a man between 18 and 35 years old who had mild COVID-19 (a few samples of this study predate the infection). Cell type and time point are not known.

Only a few counts were recorded for this clonotype. The J gene is TRBJ2-5, the V gene TRBV24-1; D gene ambiguous. The germline V and J ends were trimmed by 4 bases and 2 bases, with 10 bases remaining between them. The CDR3 spans 14 residues. In germline, CDR1 is KGHDR, CDR2 SFDVKD. Written as DNA, the CDR3 is TGTGCCACCAGTGACCCCGACGGGCAAGAGACCCAGTACTTC. Residues: CATSDPDGQETQYF.

This chain links TRBV16 with TRBJ2-2; D is unresolved. The CDR3 spans 11 residues. Germline V gene lookup returns CDR1 KGHSY and CDR2 FQNENV. Deletions cut 0 bases from V and 9 bases from J, with 2 bases between. The CDR3 reads CASSQSRELFF. In DNA, the CDR3 is TGTGCCAGCAGCCAATCCAGGGAGCTGTTTTTT.

The V gene is TRBV24-1, the J gene TRBJ2-2; no firm D call. The V and J ends lost 4 bases and 5 bases respectively, with 7 bases between them. Germline-derived CDR1 and CDR2 are KGHDR and SFDVKD. The CDR3 length is 13 residues. The CDR3 is CATSEGPTGELFF. CDR3 bases: TGTGCCACCAGTGAGGGTCCGACCGGGGAGCTGTTTTTT.

The chain recombines TRBV29-1 with TRBJ2-5, with no clear D. The CDR3 has 14 amino acids. Germline values: CDR1 SQVTM, CDR2 ANQGSEA. Between the trimmed V and J ends, which lost 4 bases and 1 base, there was a span of 13 bases. For the CDR3, the DNA is TGCAGCGTTGCGGACCCTCGCGCCCAAGAGACCCAGTACTTC. Residues: CSVADPRAQETQYF.

This clonotype turned up a few times. The chain joins TRBV5-5 to TRBJ1-6; D is unclear. CDR1 is SGHKS and CDR2 is YYEKEE in the germline V gene (reference sequence). The length of the CDR3 is 13 residues. V was pared by 2 bases and J by 9 bases, with 9 bases between. The CDR3 sequence is CASSFRELSPLHF. The CDR3 DNA reads as TGTGCCAGCAGCTTCCGGGAACTTTCACCCCTCCACTTT. The full variable domain, its missing parts supplied by reference TRBV5-5 and TRBJ1-6, is DAGVTQSPTHLIKTRGQQVTLRCSPISGHKSVSWYQQVLGQGPQFIFQYYEKEERGRGNFPDRFSARQFPNYSSELNVNALLLGDSALYLCASSFRELSPLHFGNGTRLTVT.

This clonotype was seen ten or more times. The J gene is TRBJ2-3, the V gene TRBV12-3 or TRBV12-4; D possibly corresponds to TRBD1 (5 bases). The length of the CDR3 is 12 residues. Trimming removed 2 bases from V and 5 bases from J, with 5 bases in between. The CDR3 loop reads CASSLTGDTQYF. The DNA for the CDR3 is TGTGCCAGCAGTTTAACAGGAGATACGCAGTATTTT.

This clonotype was seen ten or more times. V and J are TRBV12-3 or TRBV12-4 and TRBJ2-7; 7 bases match TRBD2. The CDR3 length is 14 residues. J was trimmed by 3 bases and V by 3 bases; bases with no gene match: 5. CDR3 loop: CASSFAGGGYEQYF. In DNA, the CDR3 is TGTGCCAGCAGTTTCGCGGGCGGGGGCTACGAGCAGTACTTC.

This clonotype was detected a few times. The gene calls are TRBV29-1 and TRBJ2-7, with TRBD1 matching 7 bases. Trimming at V came to 6 bases and at J to 2 bases, leaving 4 bases not matched to a gene. The CDR3 has 12 residues. The germline V gene encodes CDR1 SQVTM and CDR2 ANQGSEA. As DNA, the CDR3 is TGCAGCGTCGGACAGGCAGCCTACGAGCAGTACTTC. It encodes CSVGQAAYEQYF.

CDR3 loop: CASSSTQGHEQYF. The CDR3 DNA reads as TGTGCCAGCAGTTCAACACAGGGCCACGAGCAGTACTTC. The chain combines TRBV12-3 or TRBV12-4 with TRBJ2-7; D is perhaps TRBD1 (6 bases). The CDR3 is made up of 13 amino acids. Trimming left V 4 bases short and J 5 bases short, with 12 bases between.

The chain carries TRBV10-2 and TRBJ1-3; 12 positions agree with TRBD1. The CDR3 is made up of 18 amino acids. J was trimmed by 3 bases and V by 6 bases; bases with no gene match: 12. The germline gives CDR1 WSHSY, CDR2 SAAADI. The CDR3 reads CASRSGTGGLSGGNTIYF. The CDR3 DNA reads as TGCGCCAGCAGGTCCGGGACAGGGGGCCTCTCGGGTGGAAACACCATATATTTT.

V and J are TRBV27 and TRBJ1-1; D remains ambiguous. Trimming took 4 bases from V and 1 from J, leaving 7 bases between them. The CDR3 is made up of 13 amino acids. Germline V gene data show CDR1 as MNHEY and CDR2 as SMNVEV (reference sequence). The DNA of the CDR3 is TGTGCCAGCAGTTGGCTCCCGAACACTGAAGCTTTCTTT. Protein product: CASSWLPNTEAFF.

V and J are TRBV11-2 and TRBJ2-1; 8 bases agree with TRBD1. V dropped 4 bases and J dropped 5; count of bases not matched to a gene: 7. CDR3 length equals 15 residues. Germline V gene sequence: CDR1 SGHAT, CDR2 FQNNGV. The CDR3 reads CASSSWQGAHNEQFF. CDR3 sequence (DNA): TGTGCCAGCAGCTCCTGGCAGGGGGCCCACAATGAGCAGTTCTTC.

This clonotype occurred a few times. The chain carries TRBV12-3 or TRBV12-4 and TRBJ2-1; D gene ambiguous. CDR3 length: 12 residues. Trimming cost V 6 bases and J 7 bases, with 10 bases left between them. The CDR3 region is CASSKTVNEQFF. DNA of the CDR3: TGTGCCAGCAGCAAGACTGTGAATGAGCAGTTCTTC.

The rearrangement joins TRBV28 to TRBJ2-1, with TRBD2 as a possible D gene (5 bases). Germline assignment: CDR1 MDHEN and CDR2 SYDVKM. V lost 3 bases and J 4 bases, leaving 10 bases between the germline ends. The CDR3 spans 14 residues. The CDR3 region is CASSLVRGYNEQFF. Written as DNA, the CDR3 is TGTGCCAGCAGTTTGGTCCGGGGTTACAATGAGCAGTTCTTC.

The chain couples TRBV25-1 to TRBJ2-7; TRBD1 agrees at 10 bases. The CDR3 loop spans 14 amino acids. Germline values: CDR1 MGHDK, CDR2 SYGVNS. The ends lost 4 bases at V and 4 bases at J; junction bases unmatched: 4. The CDR3 protein is CASSAWDRGYEQYF. For the CDR3, the DNA is TGTGCCAGCAGTGCTTGGGACAGGGGTTACGAGCAGTACTTC.

CDR3 in DNA: TGTGCCAGCAGCTTAGGGGGGGGCCTCGATGAGCAGTTCTTC. Protein sequence: CASSLGGGLDEQFF. This chain joins TRBV11-2 and TRBJ2-1, with a possible D match to TRBD2 (7 bases). Per the germline V gene, CDR1 is SGHAT and CDR2 is FQNNGV. The CDR3 is made up of 14 amino acids. Trimming pared 1 base from V and 8 bases from J, leaving 12 bases between.

This clonotype was picked up many times. The chain carries TRBV6-2 or TRBV6-3 and TRBJ1-1; D is perhaps TRBD1 (5 bases). CDR1 and CDR2 (germline): MNHEY, SVGEGT. The CDR3 is 15 amino acids. The V and J ends lost 6 bases and 7 bases respectively, with 21 bases between them. CDR3 sequence reads: CASSPFPGTGSEAFF. The CDR3 region has the DNA TGTGCCAGCAGCCCTTTCCCCGGGACTGGAAGTGAAGCTTTCTTT.

This clonotype was detected a few times. This chain connects TRBV5-6 to TRBJ2-5; D may be TRBD1 or TRBD2 (5 bases each). From germline, CDR1 is SGHDT and CDR2 YYEEEE. Trimming cost V 2 bases and J 9 bases, with 14 bases left between them. CDR3 length: 13 amino acids. CDR3 sequence (DNA): TGTGCCAGCAGCTTTGGTGCTTTGGGGGCCCAGTACTTC. This gives the protein CASSFGALGAQYF.

In its sample, this clonotype was seen a few times. The chain uses TRBV7-9 and TRBJ2-3, with D possibly being TRBD2 (5 bases). Trimming left V 3 bases short and J 4 bases short, with 14 bases between. Germline CDR1 is SEHNR and CDR2 is FQNEAQ (reference sequence). This CDR3 is 15 amino acids long. The CDR3 bases are TGTGCCAGCAGCTTCCGTAGAGCGGCGGCAGATACGCAGTATTTT. It encodes CASSFRRAAADTQYF.

The chain combines TRBV7-2 with TRBJ1-6; TRBD1 aligns across 12 bases. The length of the CDR3 is 16 residues. The germline V gene encodes CDR1 SGHTA and CDR2 FQGNSA. V dropped 5 bases and J dropped 12; count of bases not matched to a gene: 11. CDR3 region: CASSASGQGASRPLHF. The CDR3 bases are TGTGCCAGCAGCGCCTCGGGACAGGGGGCGAGTAGACCCCTCCACTTT.

This clonotype was found a few times. The CDR3 coding sequence is TGCGCCAGCAGCCATCGACAGGGGGCTGGGTACTCCTACGAGCAGTACTTC. Protein product: CASSHRQGAGYSYEQYF. The chain joins TRBV4-3 to TRBJ2-7; 10 nucleotides match TRBD1. The trim removed 3 bases at V and 0 bases at J, leaving 8 bases unmatched. CDR1 LGHNA and CDR2 YSLEER come from the germline V gene. The CDR3 sequence is 17 residues long.

This clonotype was recorded at least ten times. The chain has TRBV5-1 and TRBJ2-7, with 7 bases identical to TRBD1. The CDR3 totals 14 residues. Germline V gives CDR1 SGHRS, CDR2 YFSETQ. The V gene end was trimmed by 0 bases and the J gene end by 2 bases; junction bases not matched to a gene: 2. The CDR3 nucleotides read TGCGCCAGCAGCTTGGCCGGGACAGCCTACGAGCAGTACTTC. The encoded protein is CASSLAGTAYEQYF.

This chain joins TRBV6-5 and TRBJ1-6, with 7 bases aligning to TRBD1. Germline CDR1 reads MNHEY; CDR2 reads SVGAGI. V trimming: 2 bases; J trimming: 3 bases; junction bases outside the gene matches: 4. The CDR3 loop spans 16 amino acids. The CDR3 coding sequence is TGTGCCAGCAGTTACCGGGACAGCTACTATAATTCACCCCTCCACTTT. It translates to CASSYRDSYYNSPLHF.

This clonotype was seen only a few times. V is TRBV5-1 and J is TRBJ2-5; 7 bases match TRBD1. Germline V gene lookup returns CDR1 SGHRS and CDR2 YFSETQ. Trimming removed 2 bases from V and 3 bases from J; junction bases left unmatched: 7. This CDR3 has 15 residues. For the CDR3, the DNA is TGCGCCAGCAGCTTCCCGACAGGGTGGGAAGAGACCCAGTACTTC. Amino acid sequence: CASSFPTGWEETQYF.

The table lists this clonotype with a few counts. The V and J genes are TRBV3-1 and TRBJ2-4, with no clear D. CDR1 is LGHDT and CDR2 is YNNKEL in the germline V gene (reference sequence). Trimming stripped 0 bases from V and 0 bases from J, with 6 bases between. The CDR3 loop spans 15 amino acids. DNA of the CDR3: TGTGCCAGCAGCCAAGATAGGCTAGCCAAAAACATTCAGTACTTC. Protein: CASSQDRLAKNIQYF.

The V and J genes are TRBV7-9 and TRBJ2-5; tentatively, D is TRBD2 (6 bases). CDR3 length equals 15 residues. V dropped 7 bases and J dropped 4 bases, with 19 bases sitting between them. Germline-derived CDR1 and CDR2 are SEHNR and FQNEAQ (reference sequence). CDR3 DNA sequence: TGTGCCAGCACCCACCTCGAGGCGGGGTCAGAGACCCAGTACTTC. It encodes CASTHLEAGSETQYF.